The 27 T cell receptor beta chains presented below share a single source sample, sequenced in a study of T cell repertoires in ileal Crohn's disease (dated by TCRdb to the late 2010s). What the time point label conveys for this sample: neoterminal ileum biopsy at postoperative endoscopy, about 6 months after surgery. Library preparation employed the immunoSEQ multiplex PCR assay. TCRdb carries this immuneACCESS record with in-frame sequences only. Its versions omit some clonotypes, under half of them owing to an unresolved V gene in the studies checked, with the rest unexplained. The sample data list about 62,000 clones, and 70% to 90% of these were observed just once. Clones ranked in the top ten supply approximately 2% of the sample. Material: ileal tissue. The receptors were sampled from an adult with Crohn's disease.

The chain links TRBV5-8 to TRBJ1-1; 9 bases are shared with TRBD1. V lost 4 bases and J lost 3; bases outside the gene matches: 4. CDR3 length: 14 residues. Looked up from germline, CDR1 is SGHTS and CDR2 is YDEGEE. CDR3 DNA sequence: TGTGCCAGCAGCCGACAGGGGGTAGACACTGAAGCTTTCTTT. This gives the protein CASSRQGVDTEAFF.

V gene TRBV5-1 combines with J gene TRBJ1-1; D is uncertain. The germline CDR1 and CDR2 sequences are SGHRS and YFSETQ. This CDR3 region has 14 residues. Trimming stripped 0 bases from V and 5 bases from J, with 11 bases between. In DNA form, the CDR3 reads TGCGCCAGCAGCTTGGCCGGGGAAGGGACTGAAGCTTTCTTT. It is translated as CASSLAGEGTEAFF.

The chain carries TRBV6-5 and TRBJ1-6; 7 bases agree with TRBD1. CDR3 length equals 16 residues. Germline CDR1 and CDR2: MNHEY and SVGAGI. Trimming took 4 bases from V and 3 from J; bases not matched to a gene: 6. CDR3 protein: CASSSARDSYNSPLHF. In DNA form, the CDR3 reads TGTGCCAGCAGTTCAGCACGGGACAGCTATAATTCACCCCTCCACTTT.

This chain joins TRBV29-1 and TRBJ2-1; weak D call: TRBD1 (5 bases). Deletions cut 1 base from V and 10 bases from J, with 11 bases between. Germline assignment: CDR1 SQVTM and CDR2 ANQGSEA. This CDR3 comprises 12 residues. CDR3 sequence reads: CSVEAVRQEQFF. CDR3 in DNA: TGCAGCGTTGAAGCGGTTAGACAGGAGCAGTTCTTC.

This chain links TRBV4-3 with TRBJ2-2; TRBD1 might be the D (7 bases). This CDR3 contains 16 residues. Germline CDR1 reads LGHNA; CDR2 reads YSLEER. Trimming took 0 bases from V and 4 from J, leaving 12 bases between them. The DNA of the CDR3 is TGCGCCAGCAGCCAAGATGCGGGACAGACCACCGGGGAGCTGTTTTTT. Translating it yields CASSQDAGQTTGELFF.

This chain joins TRBV6-5 and TRBJ2-2; D is unclear. This CDR3 is 12 amino acids long. V dropped 8 bases and J dropped 7 bases, with 11 bases sitting between them. Germline V gives CDR1 MNHEY, CDR2 SVGAGI. The CDR3 sequence: CASYRVSGELFF. The CDR3 nucleotides are TGTGCCAGCTATCGGGTGAGCGGGGAGCTGTTTTTT.

The V and J genes are TRBV18 and TRBJ1-2, with a weak D call TRBD1 (5 bases). CDR1 and CDR2 (germline): KGHSH, LQKENI. V lost 0 bases and J lost 5, with 16 bases in between. CDR3 length equals 16 residues. The CDR3 nucleotides read TGTGCCAGCTCACCACCGCAAGGGAGGGACGCTTATGGCTACACCTTC. Translation gives CASSPPQGRDAYGYTF.

J is TRBJ2-7 and V is TRBV6-5; 7 bases map to TRBD1. CDR1 is MNHEY, CDR2 SVGAGI, per germline. This CDR3 contains 13 residues. V lost 5 bases to trimming and J lost 1 base; unmatched junction nucleotides: 2. The CDR3, as DNA: TGTGCCAGCAGTCCAGGGGGTTCCTACGAGCAGTACGTC. Its protein product is CASSPGGSYEQYV.

The genes are TRBV28 and TRBJ1-2, with 7 bases lining up with TRBD1. This CDR3 spans 15 amino acids. Per germline, CDR1 MDHEN and CDR2 SYDVKM. V trimming: 4 bases; J trimming: 4 bases; junction bases outside the gene matches: 9. The CDR3 bases are TGTGCCAGCAGTTCCTTCTTTCGACAGGGCTATGGCTACACCTTC. Translation gives CASSSFFRQGYGYTF.

This chain joins TRBV28 and TRBJ1-1; D uncertain. The CDR3 runs 11 residues. Trimming took 5 bases from V and 9 from J, leaving 10 bases between them. Germline-derived CDR1 and CDR2 are MDHEN and SYDVKM. CDR3 nucleotide sequence: TGTGCCAGCAGTCAAGGGAGGAAAGCTTTCTTT. Translation: CASSQGRKAFF.

This rearrangement joins TRBV28 to TRBJ2-1; D perhaps matches TRBD2 (5 bases). In germline, CDR1 is MDHEN, CDR2 SYDVKM. This CDR3 region has 16 residues. Between the trimmed V and J ends, which lost 5 bases and 2 bases, there was a span of 16 bases. The CDR3 DNA sequence: TGTGCCAGCAGTGCCCTAAGAACTAGAGCCTACAATGAGCAGTTCTTC. This sequence encodes CASSALRTRAYNEQFF.

The rearrangement links TRBV6-6 to TRBJ2-6; a weak D match, TRBD2 (5 bases). The CDR3 length is 15 residues. V was clipped by 10 bases and J by 0 bases, with 13 bases between them. Germline CDR1 MNHNY, CDR2 SVGAGI (reference sequence). The CDR3 DNA reads TGTGCCACTGTCGGTGGGAGCTCTGGGGCCAACGTCCTGACTTTC. As protein: CATVGGSSGANVLTF.

The V and J genes are TRBV11-2 and TRBJ2-7, with D possibly matching TRBD2 (5 bases). Germline V gene sequence: CDR1 SGHAT, CDR2 FQNNGV. This CDR3 region has 15 residues. Trimming removed 2 bases from V and 4 bases from J, with 15 bases in between. This CDR3 reads CASSLLGPGGYEQYF. The DNA for the CDR3 is TGTGCCAGCAGCTTACTGGGTCCAGGAGGATACGAGCAGTACTTC.

CDR3 region: CASSQNDRGQFF. CDR3 coding DNA: TGTGCCAGCAGCCAAAACGACAGGGGGCAGTTCTTC. The rearrangement links TRBV14 to TRBJ2-1; TRBD1 matches at 8 bases. Losses at the gene ends were 2 bases for V and 12 bases for J; bases not matched to a gene: 3. The length of the CDR3 is 12 residues. CDR1 is SGHDN and CDR2 is FVKESK in the germline V gene.

The gene calls are TRBV5-1 and TRBJ1-3, with D maybe TRBD1 (5 bases). The V end was cut by 0 bases, the J end by 7 bases, with 14 bases between. The germline CDR1 and CDR2 sequences are SGHRS and YFSETQ. The CDR3 totals 15 residues. CDR3 in amino acids: CASSLVGEGWNTIYF. The CDR3 coding sequence is TGCGCCAGCAGCTTGGTAGGGGAAGGCTGGAACACCATATATTTT.

V and J are TRBV4-3 and TRBJ1-5; the D is unclear. Looked up from germline, CDR1 is LGHNA and CDR2 is YSLEER. Trimming took 0 bases from V and 2 from J, leaving 14 bases between them. This CDR3 has 17 amino acids. The chain's CDR3 is CASSQDPDGVGNQPQHF. CDR3 sequence (DNA): TGCGCCAGCAGCCAAGATCCAGACGGGGTTGGCAATCAGCCCCAGCATTTT.

V and J are TRBV19 and TRBJ1-5; D gene uncertain. The CDR3 is 13 residues long. V was trimmed by 6 bases and J by 2 bases, leaving 8 bases between them. Germline V gives CDR1 LNHDA, CDR2 SQIVND (reference sequence). CDR3: CASRLTRNQPQHF. The DNA for the CDR3 is TGTGCCAGTAGGCTCACACGCAATCAGCCCCAGCATTTT.

The rearrangement links TRBV5-1 to TRBJ1-4; 7 nucleotides agree with TRBD1. J was trimmed by 8 bases and V by 0 bases; bases with no gene match: 10. The CDR3 is 16 amino acids. Looked up from germline, CDR1 is SGHRS and CDR2 is YFSETQ. The CDR3, as DNA: TGCGCCAGCAGCTTGGGAAACAGCGGAGGGGGCGAAAAACTGTTTTTT. Its protein product is CASSLGNSGGGEKLFF. The complete variable domain, with remaining parts taken from reference TRBV5-1 and TRBJ1-4, reads KAGVTQTPRYLIKTRGQQVTLSCSPISGHRSVSWYQQTPGQGLQFLFEYFSETQRNKGNFPGRFSGRQFSNSRSEMNVSTLELGDSALYLCASSLGNSGGGEKLFFGSGTQLSVL.

The chain recombines TRBV9 with TRBJ1-2; D remains ambiguous. Trimming stripped 1 base from V and 8 bases from J, with 9 bases between. Per germline, CDR1 SGDLS and CDR2 YYNGEE. The CDR3 totals 12 residues. The CDR3 protein is CASSVYLAGYTF. The CDR3 DNA reads as TGTGCCAGCAGCGTATATCTCGCGGGCTACACCTTC.

The chain carries TRBV11-3 and TRBJ2-5, with no clear D. V lost 1 base, J lost 1 base, and 4 bases lay in between. Germline values: CDR1 SGHNT, CDR2 YENEEA. There are 13 residues in the CDR3. DNA for the CDR3: TGTGCCAGCAGCTTAGGCAGCCAAGAGACCCAGTACTTC. The encoded protein is CASSLGSQETQYF. The whole variable domain, remainder taken from reference TRBV11-3 and TRBJ2-5, is EAGVVQSPRYKIIEKKQPVAFWCNPISGHNTLYWYLQNLGQGPELLIRYENEEAVDDSQLPKDRFSAERLKGVDSTLKIQPAELGDSAVYLCASSLGSQETQYFGPGTRLLVL.

CDR3 nucleotide sequence: TGTGCCAGTAGTATCGGACAGGGCGGACAGCCCCAGCATTTT. Translation gives CASSIGQGGQPQHF. The genes are TRBV19 and TRBJ1-5; 8 bases agree with TRBD1. CDR1 and CDR2 from the germline V gene are LNHDA and SQIVND (reference sequence). The CDR3 is made up of 14 amino acids. V lost 3 bases to trimming and J lost 7 bases; unmatched junction nucleotides: 5.

The chain combines TRBV5-6 with TRBJ2-2; perhaps TRBD1 as D (5 bases). This CDR3 has 14 residues. CDR1 and CDR2 from the germline V gene are SGHDT and YYEEEE. Trimming shortened V by 4 bases and J by 4 bases, and 11 bases separated the two germline ends. This CDR3 is CASSRNRRTGELFF. The DNA for the CDR3 is TGTGCCAGCAGCCGAAACAGGCGCACCGGGGAGCTGTTTTTT.

The chain is built from TRBV7-8 and TRBJ1-6; possibly TRBD1 for D (5 bases). The CDR3 extends over 15 amino acids. The ends were cut back, 6 bases at V and 1 base at J, with 10 bases in the middle. The germline V gene has CDR1 SGHVS and CDR2 FQNEAQ. CDR3 amino acids: CASSGGSSYNSPLHF. The CDR3, as DNA: TGTGCCAGCAGTGGGGGGTCGTCCTATAATTCACCCCTCCACTTT.

DNA of the CDR3: TGCAGCGTTTCTCATGGCGGGGGCTACGAGCAGTACTTC. Its protein is CSVSHGGGYEQYF. The chain couples TRBV29-1 to TRBJ2-7; the match to TRBD2 covers 7 bases. The V gene end was trimmed by 5 bases and the J gene end by 3 bases; junction bases not matched to a gene: 7. Germline CDR1 reads SQVTM; CDR2 reads ANQGSEA. The CDR3 runs 13 residues.

This clone has a handful of counts. The CDR3 nucleotides read TGTGCCAGCGTCCACAGGGGGGACACCGGGGAGCTGTTTTTT. Protein sequence: CASVHRGDTGELFF. This chain connects TRBV6-6 to TRBJ2-2; 8 nucleotides align to TRBD1. Germline CDR1 is MNHNY and CDR2 is SVGAGI (reference sequence). This CDR3 spans 14 amino acids. V lost 8 bases, J lost 3 bases, and 5 bases stayed unmatched.

This clone was counted between two and nine times. This chain joins TRBV12-5 and TRBJ1-2; 7 nucleotides agree with TRBD1. Trimming cost V 4 bases and J 4 bases; bases outside gene matches: 3. Germline CDR1 and CDR2: LGHNT and FRNRAP. The CDR3 is 13 residues long. The CDR3 protein is CASGSTGLYGYTF. The DNA of the CDR3 is TGTGCTAGTGGTTCGACAGGGCTCTATGGCTACACCTTC. Based on the CDR3 plus reference TRBV12-5 and TRBJ1-2, the full variable domain is DARVTQTPRHKVTEMGQEVTMRCQPILGHNTVFWYRQTMMQGLELLAYFRNRAPLDDSGMPKDRFSAEMPDATLATLKIQPSEPRDSAVYFCASGSTGLYGYTFGSGTRLTVV.

This clone occurred once. This chain uses TRBV5-1 with TRBJ2-1; TRBD2 matches at 8 bases. This CDR3 is 15 amino acids long. With V trimmed by 4 bases and J by 11 bases, 14 bases remained unmatched. CDR1 and CDR2 from the germline V gene are SGHRS and YFSETQ. This chain's CDR3 is CASSPNGGAKYQQFF. The CDR3 coding sequence is TGCGCCAGCAGCCCAAACGGGGGGGCCAAGTACCAGCAGTTCTTC.